Sequencing of this T cell receptor beta chain was carried out in a study of cytomegalovirus exposure and HLA in healthy donors. Broader study findings: Some segments of the V type, notably TRBV6-2 and TRBV6-3, were excluded as indistinguishable. A cluster of highly shared sequence variants was likely a sequencing artifact. A later analysis revealed that TCR association rates differed between HLA loci, peaking at DRB1 and bottoming out at HLA-C.

Every donor was a healthy person donating bone marrow. The V gene end was trimmed by 2 bases and the J gene end by 2 bases; junction bases not matched to a gene: 2. Germline loops: CDR1 SGHKS, CDR2 YYEKEE (reference sequence). CDR3 length: 15 amino acids. Note on this clone: Its target is unknown.

The primer mix had 60 Vbeta and 13 Jbeta primers. Produced via immunoSEQ multiplex PCR; TCRdb's table is partial and in-frame only. The table lists 200,000 to 250,000 clones, 70% to 85% of them singletons. The chain employs TRBV5-5 and TRBJ2-7; TRBD2 agrees at 12 bases. This TCR derives from a woman aged 40 to 50 in good health and CMV-seronegative. The sample taken for sequencing was PBMCs. CDR3 loop: CASSFGLAGTYEQYF. The CDR3 DNA reads as TGTGCCAGCAGCTTTGGACTAGCGGGGACCTACGAGCAGTACTTC.